Each of the 4 T cell receptor beta chains below was sequenced from the same sample in a study of shared clonotypes between healthy human individuals. Naive-designated CD8 cells lacked CD45RO, were positively enriched for CCR7, and omitted terminally differentiated effector memory CD45RA+ cells. TCRdb's copy holds only in-frame clones and misses some; the assay was immunoSEQ multiplex PCR. The data contain about 800,000 clones, around 96% of them seen just once; the ten biggest clones take up about 0.21%. Sequencing was done on a sample of naive CD8+ T cells sorted from blood. These receptors were taken from a man aged 30 to 45 in good health.

The V call is TRBV27, the J call TRBJ1-1; a possible D gene is TRBD1 (6 bases). The germline CDR1 and CDR2 sequences are MNHEY and SMNVEV (reference sequence). V was shortened by 0 bases and J by 5 bases, with 16 bases between the two germline ends. The CDR3 is 16 amino acids. This CDR3 is CASSLSFNRVWTEAFF. CDR3 sequence (DNA): TGTGCCAGCAGTTTATCGTTTAACAGGGTCTGGACTGAAGCTTTCTTT.

As to this clone: Other DNA sequences in the same sample also yield this CDR3. The V gene is TRBV27, the J gene TRBJ2-3; 8 bases match TRBD1. The CDR3 spans 15 residues. In germline, CDR1 is MNHEY, CDR2 SMNVEV (reference sequence). V gave up 2 bases and J gave up 3 bases; unmatched junction bases: 4. In nucleotides, the CDR3 is TGTGCCAGCAGTTTAGCAGGGGGCCGTACAGATACGCAGTATTTT. Its protein is CASSLAGGRTDTQYF.

V gene TRBV27 combines with J gene TRBJ2-5; 8 nucleotides line up with TRBD1. V lost 3 bases to trimming and J lost 4 bases; unmatched junction nucleotides: 7. Germline loops: CDR1 MNHEY, CDR2 SMNVEV (reference sequence). The CDR3 extends over 15 amino acids. The CDR3 region has the DNA TGTGCCAGCAGTTTTGCGTGGACAGGGCGAGAGACCCAGTACTTC. This codes for CASSFAWTGRETQYF.

The chain joins TRBV11-2 to TRBJ1-3; D is uncertain. CDR1 is SGHAT, CDR2 FQNNGV, per germline. This CDR3 comprises 11 residues. With 7 bases removed from V and 6 bases from J, the gap between germline ends came to 7 bases. Here the CDR3 reads CASIEKNTIYF. Written as DNA, the CDR3 is TGTGCCAGCATCGAAAAAAACACCATATATTTT.